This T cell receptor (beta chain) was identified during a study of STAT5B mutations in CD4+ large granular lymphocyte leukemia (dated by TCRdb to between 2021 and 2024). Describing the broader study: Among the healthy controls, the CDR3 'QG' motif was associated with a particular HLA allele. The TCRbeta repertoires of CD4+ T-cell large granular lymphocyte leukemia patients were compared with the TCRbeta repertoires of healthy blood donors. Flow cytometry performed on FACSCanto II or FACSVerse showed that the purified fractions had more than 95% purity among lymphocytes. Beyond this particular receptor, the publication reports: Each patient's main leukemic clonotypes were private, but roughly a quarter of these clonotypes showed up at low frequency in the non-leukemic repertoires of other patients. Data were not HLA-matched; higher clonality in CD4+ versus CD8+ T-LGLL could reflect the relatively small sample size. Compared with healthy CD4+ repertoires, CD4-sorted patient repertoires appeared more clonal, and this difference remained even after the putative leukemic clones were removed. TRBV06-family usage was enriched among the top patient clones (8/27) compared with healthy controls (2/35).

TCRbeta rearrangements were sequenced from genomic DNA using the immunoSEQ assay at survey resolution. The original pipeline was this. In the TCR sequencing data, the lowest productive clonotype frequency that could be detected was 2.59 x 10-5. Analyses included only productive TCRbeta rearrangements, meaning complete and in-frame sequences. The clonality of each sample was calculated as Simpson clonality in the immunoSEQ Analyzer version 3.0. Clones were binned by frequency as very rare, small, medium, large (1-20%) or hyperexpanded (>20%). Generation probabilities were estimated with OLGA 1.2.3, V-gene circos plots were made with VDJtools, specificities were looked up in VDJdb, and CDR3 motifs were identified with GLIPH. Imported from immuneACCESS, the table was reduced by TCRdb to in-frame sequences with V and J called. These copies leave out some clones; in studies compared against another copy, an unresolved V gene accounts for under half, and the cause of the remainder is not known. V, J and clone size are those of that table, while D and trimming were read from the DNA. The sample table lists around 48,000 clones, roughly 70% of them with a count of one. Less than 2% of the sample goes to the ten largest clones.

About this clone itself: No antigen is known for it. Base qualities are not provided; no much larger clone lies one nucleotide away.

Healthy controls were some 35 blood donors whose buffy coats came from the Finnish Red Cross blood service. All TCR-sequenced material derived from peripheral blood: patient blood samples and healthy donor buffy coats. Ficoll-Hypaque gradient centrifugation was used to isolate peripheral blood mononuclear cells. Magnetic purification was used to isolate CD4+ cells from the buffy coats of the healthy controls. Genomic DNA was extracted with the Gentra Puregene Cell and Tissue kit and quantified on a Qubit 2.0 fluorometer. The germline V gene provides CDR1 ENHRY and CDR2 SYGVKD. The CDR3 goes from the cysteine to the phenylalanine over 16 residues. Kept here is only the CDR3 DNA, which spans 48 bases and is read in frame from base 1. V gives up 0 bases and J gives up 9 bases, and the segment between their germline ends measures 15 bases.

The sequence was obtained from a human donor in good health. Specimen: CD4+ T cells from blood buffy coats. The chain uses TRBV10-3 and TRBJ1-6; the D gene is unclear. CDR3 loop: CAISESKGSGSSPLHF. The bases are TGTGCCATCAGTGAGTCGAAGGGCTCGGGGAGTTCACCCCTCCACTTT.